This TCR beta chain came from a study of OX40 agonist ivuxolimab in advanced cancers. The CDR3 consists of 12 residues. Germline CDR1 is MNHEY and CDR2 is SVGAGI. V shed 2 bases and J 6 bases; nucleotides not matched to a gene: 0. Data came from immunoSEQ multiplex PCR; TCRdb stores just in-frame clones and leaves some out. The repertoire holds about 47,000 clones, with about 83% as singletons. The source is an adult with an advanced solid tumor such as melanoma, head and neck, liver or kidney cancer. The sample consisted of CD4+ or CD8+ T cells sorted from blood, taken in a trial of the OX40 agonist ivuxolimab. The rearrangement links TRBV6-5 to TRBJ1-2, with 7 bases matching TRBD1. CDR3 nucleotide sequence: TGTGCCAGCAGTTACACAGGGGATGGCTACACCTTC. It encodes CASSYTGDGYTF.